This T cell receptor (beta chain) was observed in a study of cytomegalovirus exposure and HLA in healthy donors. TCRdb keeps only in-frame clones here, not all; method: immunoSEQ multiplex PCR. The data contain 250,000 to 300,000 clones, around 89% of them singletons. The CDR3 is 15 amino acids. J gave up 11 bases and V 5 bases, and 15 bases lay outside the gene matches. Germline V gives CDR1 ENHRY, CDR2 SYGVKD. What was sequenced was PBMCs. This TCR derives from a young woman in good health and CMV-seronegative. The chain combines TRBV10-3 with TRBJ1-5, with TRBD1 matching 7 bases. The DNA for the CDR3 is TGTGCCATCAGTAAAGCCGAACAGGGGTCCGGGTCCCAGCATTTT. Translation gives CAISKAEQGSGSQHF.